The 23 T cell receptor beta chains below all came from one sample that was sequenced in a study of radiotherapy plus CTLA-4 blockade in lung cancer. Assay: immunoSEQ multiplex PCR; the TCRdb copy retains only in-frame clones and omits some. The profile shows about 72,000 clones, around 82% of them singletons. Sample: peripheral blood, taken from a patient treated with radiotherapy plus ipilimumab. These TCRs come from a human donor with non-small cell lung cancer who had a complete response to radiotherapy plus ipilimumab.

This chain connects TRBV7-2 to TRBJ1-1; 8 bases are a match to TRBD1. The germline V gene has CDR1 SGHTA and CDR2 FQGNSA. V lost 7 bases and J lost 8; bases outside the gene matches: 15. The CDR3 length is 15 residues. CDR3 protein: CASTYRGAGRAEAFF. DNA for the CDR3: TGTGCCAGCACCTACAGGGGGGCGGGACGGGCGGAAGCTTTCTTT.

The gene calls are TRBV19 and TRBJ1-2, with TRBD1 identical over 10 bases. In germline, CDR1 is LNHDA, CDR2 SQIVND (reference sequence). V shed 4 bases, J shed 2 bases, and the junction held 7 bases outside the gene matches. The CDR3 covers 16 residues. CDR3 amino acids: CASSRGTGANNYGYTF. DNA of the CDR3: TGTGCCAGTAGTAGGGGGACAGGGGCAAACAACTATGGCTACACCTTC.

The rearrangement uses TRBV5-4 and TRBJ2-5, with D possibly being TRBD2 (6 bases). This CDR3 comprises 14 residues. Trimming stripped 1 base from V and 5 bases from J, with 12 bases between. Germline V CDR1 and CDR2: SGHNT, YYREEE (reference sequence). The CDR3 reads CASSLKQAGETQYF. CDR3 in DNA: TGTGCCAGCAGCTTGAAGCAGGCGGGGGAGACCCAGTACTTC.

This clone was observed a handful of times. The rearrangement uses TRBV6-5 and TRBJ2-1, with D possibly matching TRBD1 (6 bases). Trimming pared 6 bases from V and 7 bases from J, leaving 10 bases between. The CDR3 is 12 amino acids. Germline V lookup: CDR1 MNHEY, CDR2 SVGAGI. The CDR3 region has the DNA TGTGCCAGCAGCAAGAGGGGGAATGAGCAGTTCTTC. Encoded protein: CASSKRGNEQFF.

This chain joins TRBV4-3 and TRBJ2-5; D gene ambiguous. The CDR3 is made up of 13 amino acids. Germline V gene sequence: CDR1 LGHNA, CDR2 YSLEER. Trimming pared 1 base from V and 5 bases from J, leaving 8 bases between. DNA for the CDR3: TGCGCCAGCAGCCAAGTTCCAGCGGAGACCCAGTACTTC. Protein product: CASSQVPAETQYF.

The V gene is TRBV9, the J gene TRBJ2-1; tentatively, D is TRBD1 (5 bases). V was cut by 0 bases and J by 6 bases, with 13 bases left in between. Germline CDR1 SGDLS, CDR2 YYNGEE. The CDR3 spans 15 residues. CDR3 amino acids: CASSVARTFSNEQFF. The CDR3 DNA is TGTGCCAGCAGCGTAGCTAGGACATTTTCCAATGAGCAGTTCTTC.

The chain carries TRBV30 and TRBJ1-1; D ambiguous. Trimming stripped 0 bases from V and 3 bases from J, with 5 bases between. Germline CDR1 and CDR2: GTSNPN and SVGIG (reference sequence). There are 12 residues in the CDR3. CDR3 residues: CAWSVMDTEAFF. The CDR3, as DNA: TGTGCCTGGAGTGTAATGGACACTGAAGCTTTCTTT.

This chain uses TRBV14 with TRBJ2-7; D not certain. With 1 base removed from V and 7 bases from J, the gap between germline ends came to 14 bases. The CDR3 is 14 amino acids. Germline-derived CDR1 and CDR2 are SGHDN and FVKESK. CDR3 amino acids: CASSQGPGTREQYF. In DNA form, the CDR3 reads TGTGCCAGCAGCCAAGGACCGGGCACGAGGGAGCAGTACTTC.

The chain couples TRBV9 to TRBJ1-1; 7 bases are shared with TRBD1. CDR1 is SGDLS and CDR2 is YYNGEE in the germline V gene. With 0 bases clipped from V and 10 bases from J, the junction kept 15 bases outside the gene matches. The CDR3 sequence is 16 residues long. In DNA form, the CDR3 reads TGTGCCAGCAGCGTAGTGGGGACAGCAGCTTTGGGGGGAGCTTTCTTT. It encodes CASSVVGTAALGGAFF.

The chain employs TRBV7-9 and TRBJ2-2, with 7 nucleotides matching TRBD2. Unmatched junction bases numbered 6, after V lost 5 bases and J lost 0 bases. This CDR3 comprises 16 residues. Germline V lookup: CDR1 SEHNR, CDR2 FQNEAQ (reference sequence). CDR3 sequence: CASSKGGPTNTGELFF. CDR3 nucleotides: TGTGCCAGCAGCAAGGGAGGGCCCACGAACACCGGGGAGCTGTTTTTT.

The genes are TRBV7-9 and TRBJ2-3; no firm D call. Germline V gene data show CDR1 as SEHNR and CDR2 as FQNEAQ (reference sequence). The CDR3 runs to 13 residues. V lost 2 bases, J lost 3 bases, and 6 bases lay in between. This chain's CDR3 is CASSLQQTDTQYF. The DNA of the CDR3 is TGTGCCAGCAGCTTACAACAGACAGATACGCAGTATTTT.

The CDR3 region has the DNA TGTGCCAGCAGCTCCTTAGGCAGGGGCTACGAGCAGTACTTC. Protein: CASSSLGRGYEQYF. The chain is built from TRBV27 and TRBJ2-7; tentative D call: TRBD1 (6 bases). Germline CDR1 is MNHEY and CDR2 is SMNVEV (reference sequence). The CDR3 has 14 residues. V gave up 6 bases and J gave up 3 bases, with 15 bases separating them.

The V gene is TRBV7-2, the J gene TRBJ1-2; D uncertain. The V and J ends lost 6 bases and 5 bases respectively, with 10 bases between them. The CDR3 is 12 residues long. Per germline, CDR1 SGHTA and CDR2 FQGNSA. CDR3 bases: TGTGCCAGCAGAGGCAGAGAGTATGGCTACACCTTC. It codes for CASRGREYGYTF.

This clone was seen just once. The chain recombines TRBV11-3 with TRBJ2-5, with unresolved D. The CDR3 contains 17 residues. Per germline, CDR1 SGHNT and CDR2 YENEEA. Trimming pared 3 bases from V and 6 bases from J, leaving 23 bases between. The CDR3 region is CASSFGGSTSRLQTQYF. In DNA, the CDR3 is TGTGCCAGCAGCTTCGGCGGCAGCACATCTAGATTACAGACCCAGTACTTC. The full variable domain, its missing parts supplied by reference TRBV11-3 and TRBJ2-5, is EAGVVQSPRYKIIEKKQPVAFWCNPISGHNTLYWYLQNLGQGPELLIRYENEEAVDDSQLPKDRFSAERLKGVDSTLKIQPAELGDSAVYLCASSFGGSTSRLQTQYFGPGTRLLVL.

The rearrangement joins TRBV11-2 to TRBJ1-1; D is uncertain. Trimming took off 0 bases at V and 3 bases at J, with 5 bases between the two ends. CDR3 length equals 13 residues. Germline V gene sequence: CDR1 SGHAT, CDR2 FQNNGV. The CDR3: CASSLDRDTEAFF. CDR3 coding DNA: TGTGCCAGCAGCTTAGATAGGGACACTGAAGCTTTCTTT.

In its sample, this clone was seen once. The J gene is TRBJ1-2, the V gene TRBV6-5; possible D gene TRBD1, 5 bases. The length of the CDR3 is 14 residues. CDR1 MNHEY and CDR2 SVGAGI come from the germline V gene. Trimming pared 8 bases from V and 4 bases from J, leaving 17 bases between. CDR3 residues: CASLGRGEAYGYTF. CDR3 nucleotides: TGTGCCAGCCTTGGGCGGGGGGAGGCCTATGGCTACACCTTC.

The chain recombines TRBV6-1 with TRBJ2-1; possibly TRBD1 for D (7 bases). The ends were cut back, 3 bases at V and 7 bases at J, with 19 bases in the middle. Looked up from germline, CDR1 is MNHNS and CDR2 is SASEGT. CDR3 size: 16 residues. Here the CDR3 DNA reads TGTGCCAGCAGTGAGCCCATCTCGACAGGGAGGAATGAGCAGTTCTTC. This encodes CASSEPISTGRNEQFF.

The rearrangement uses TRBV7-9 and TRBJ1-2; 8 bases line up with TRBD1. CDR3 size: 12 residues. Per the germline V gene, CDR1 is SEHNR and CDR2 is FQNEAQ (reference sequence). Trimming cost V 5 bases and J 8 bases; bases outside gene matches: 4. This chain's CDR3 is CASSDNRGGYTF. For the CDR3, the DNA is TGTGCCAGCAGCGATAACAGGGGGGGCTACACCTTC. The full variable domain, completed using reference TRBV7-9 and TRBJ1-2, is DTGVSQNPRHKITKRGQNVTFRCDPISEHNRLYWYRQTLGQGPEFLTYFQNEAQLEKSRLLSDRFSAERPKGSFSTLEIQRTEQGDSAMYLCASSDNRGGYTFGSGTRLTVV.

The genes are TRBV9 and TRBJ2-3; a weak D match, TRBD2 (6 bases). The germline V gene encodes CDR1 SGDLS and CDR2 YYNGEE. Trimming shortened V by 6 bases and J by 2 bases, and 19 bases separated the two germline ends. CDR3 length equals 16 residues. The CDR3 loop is CASTPYSGALTDTQYF. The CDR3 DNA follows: TGTGCCAGCACCCCTTATAGCGGCGCACTCACAGATACGCAGTATTTT.

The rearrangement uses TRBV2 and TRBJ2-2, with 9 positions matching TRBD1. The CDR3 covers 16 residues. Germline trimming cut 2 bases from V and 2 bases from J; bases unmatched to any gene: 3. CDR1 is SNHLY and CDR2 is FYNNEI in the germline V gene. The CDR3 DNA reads TGTGCCAGCAGTGAAATGGGACAGGGAAACACCGGGGAGCTGTTTTTT. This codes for CASSEMGQGNTGELFF.

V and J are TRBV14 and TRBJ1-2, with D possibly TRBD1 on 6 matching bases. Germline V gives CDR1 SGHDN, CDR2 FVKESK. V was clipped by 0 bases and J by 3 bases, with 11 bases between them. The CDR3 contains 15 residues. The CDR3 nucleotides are TGTGCCAGCAGCCAAGATCTGAACAGGGACTATGGCTACACCTTC. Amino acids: CASSQDLNRDYGYTF. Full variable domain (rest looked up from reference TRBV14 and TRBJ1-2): EAGVTQFPSHSVIEKGQTVTLRCDPISGHDNLYWYRRVMGKEIKFLLHFVKESKQDESGMPNNRFLAERTGGTYSTLKVQPAELEDSGVYFCASSQDLNRDYGYTFGSGTRLTVV.

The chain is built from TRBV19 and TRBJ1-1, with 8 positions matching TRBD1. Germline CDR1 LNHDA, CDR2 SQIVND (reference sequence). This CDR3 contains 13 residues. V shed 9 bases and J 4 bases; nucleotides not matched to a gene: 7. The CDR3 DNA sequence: TGTGCCAGCGATGACAGGGGAGGCACTGAAGCTTTCTTT. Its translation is CASDDRGGTEAFF. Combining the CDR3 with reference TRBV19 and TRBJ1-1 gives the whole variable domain DGGITQSPKYLFRKEGQNVTLSCEQNLNHDAMYWYRQDPGQGLRLIYYSQIVNDFQKGDIAEGYSVSREKKESFPLTVTSAQKNPTAFYLCASDDRGGTEAFFGQGTRLTVV.

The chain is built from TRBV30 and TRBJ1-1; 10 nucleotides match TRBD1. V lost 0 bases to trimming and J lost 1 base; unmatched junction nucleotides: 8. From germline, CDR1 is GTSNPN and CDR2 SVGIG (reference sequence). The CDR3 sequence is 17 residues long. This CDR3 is CAWSVPPTGGPNTEAFF. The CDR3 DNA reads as TGTGCCTGGAGTGTGCCCCCGACAGGGGGCCCGAACACTGAAGCTTTCTTT.